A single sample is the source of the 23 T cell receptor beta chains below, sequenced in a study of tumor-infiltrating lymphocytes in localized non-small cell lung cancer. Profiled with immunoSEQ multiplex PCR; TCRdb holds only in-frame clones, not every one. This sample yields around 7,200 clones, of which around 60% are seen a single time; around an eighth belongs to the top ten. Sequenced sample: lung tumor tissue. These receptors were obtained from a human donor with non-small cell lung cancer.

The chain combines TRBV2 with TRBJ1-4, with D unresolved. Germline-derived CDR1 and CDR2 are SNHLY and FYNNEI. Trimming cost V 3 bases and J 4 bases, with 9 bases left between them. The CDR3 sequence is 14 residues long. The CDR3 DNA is TGTGCCAGCAGTGACGGGCGGTTTAATGAAAAACTGTTTTTT. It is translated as CASSDGRFNEKLFF. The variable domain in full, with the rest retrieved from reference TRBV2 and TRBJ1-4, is EPEVTQTPSHQVTQMGQEVILRCVPISNHLYFYWYRQILGQKVEFLVSFYNNEISEKSEIFDDQFSVERPDGSNFTLKIRSTKLEDSAMYFCASSDGRFNEKLFFGSGTQLSVL.

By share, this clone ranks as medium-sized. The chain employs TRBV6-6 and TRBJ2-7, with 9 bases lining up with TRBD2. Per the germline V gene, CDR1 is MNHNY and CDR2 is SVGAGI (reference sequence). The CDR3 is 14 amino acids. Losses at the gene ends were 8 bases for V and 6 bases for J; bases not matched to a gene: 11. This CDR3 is CASSKKREVGEQYF. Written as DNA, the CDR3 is TGTGCCAGCTCCAAGAAGCGGGAGGTCGGCGAGCAGTACTTC.

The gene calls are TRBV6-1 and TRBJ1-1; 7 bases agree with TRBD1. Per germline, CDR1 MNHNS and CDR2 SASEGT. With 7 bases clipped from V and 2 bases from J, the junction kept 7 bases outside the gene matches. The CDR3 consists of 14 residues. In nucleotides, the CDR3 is TGTGCCAGCACTACCGACAGGGCTAACACTGAAGCTTTCTTT. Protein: CASTTDRANTEAFF.

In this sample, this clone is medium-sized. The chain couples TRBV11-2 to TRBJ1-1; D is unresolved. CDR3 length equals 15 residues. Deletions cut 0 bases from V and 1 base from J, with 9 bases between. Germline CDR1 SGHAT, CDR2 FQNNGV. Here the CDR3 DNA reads TGTGCCAGCAGCTTAGACCCCCATAGGAACACTGAAGCTTTCTTT. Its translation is CASSLDPHRNTEAFF.

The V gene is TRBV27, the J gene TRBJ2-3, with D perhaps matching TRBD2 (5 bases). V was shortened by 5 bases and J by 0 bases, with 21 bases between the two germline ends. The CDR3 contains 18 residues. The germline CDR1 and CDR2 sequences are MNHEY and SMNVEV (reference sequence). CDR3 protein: CASSPPPTSSPSTDTQYF. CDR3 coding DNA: TGTGCCAGCAGTCCCCCCCCTACTAGTTCCCCTAGCACAGATACGCAGTATTTT.

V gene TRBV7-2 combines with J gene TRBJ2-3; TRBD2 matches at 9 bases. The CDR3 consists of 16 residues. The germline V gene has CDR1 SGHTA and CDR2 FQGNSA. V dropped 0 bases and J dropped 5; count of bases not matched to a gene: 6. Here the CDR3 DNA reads TGTGCCAGCAGCTTAGCGCCCCGCGGGGGGGTAGATACGCAGTATTTT. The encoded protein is CASSLAPRGGVDTQYF.

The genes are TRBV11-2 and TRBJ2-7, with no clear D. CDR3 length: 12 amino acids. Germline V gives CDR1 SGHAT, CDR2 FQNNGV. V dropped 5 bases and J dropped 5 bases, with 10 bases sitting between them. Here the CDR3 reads CASSPAGHEQYF. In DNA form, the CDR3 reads TGTGCCAGCAGCCCTGCTGGTCACGAGCAGTACTTC.

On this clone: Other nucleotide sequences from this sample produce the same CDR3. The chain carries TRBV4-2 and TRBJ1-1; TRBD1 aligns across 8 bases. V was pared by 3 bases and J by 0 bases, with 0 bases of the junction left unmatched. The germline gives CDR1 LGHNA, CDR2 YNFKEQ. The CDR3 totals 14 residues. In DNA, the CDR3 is TGTGCCAGCAGCCAGGACAGGGTGAACACTGAAGCTTTCTTT. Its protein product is CASSQDRVNTEAFF.

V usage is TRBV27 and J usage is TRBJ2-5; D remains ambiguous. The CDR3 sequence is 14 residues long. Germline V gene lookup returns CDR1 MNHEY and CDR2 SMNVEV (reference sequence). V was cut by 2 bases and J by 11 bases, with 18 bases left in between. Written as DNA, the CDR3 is TGTGCCAGCAGTTTAACGTGGAAACACCAAGAGCAGTACTTC. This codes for CASSLTWKHQEQYF.

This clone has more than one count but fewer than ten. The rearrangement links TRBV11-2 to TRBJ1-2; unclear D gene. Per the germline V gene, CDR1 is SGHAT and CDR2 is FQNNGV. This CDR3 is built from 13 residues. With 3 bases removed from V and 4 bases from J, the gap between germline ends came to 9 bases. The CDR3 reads CASSLEPGYGYTF. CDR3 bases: TGTGCCAGCAGCTTGGAGCCTGGCTATGGCTACACCTTC.

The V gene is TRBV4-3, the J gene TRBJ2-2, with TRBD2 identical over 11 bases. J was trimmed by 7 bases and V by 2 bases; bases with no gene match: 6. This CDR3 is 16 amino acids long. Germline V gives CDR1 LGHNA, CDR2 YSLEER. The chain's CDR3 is CASSQKLAGAGGELFF. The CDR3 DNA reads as TGCGCCAGCAGCCAAAAACTAGCGGGGGCCGGCGGGGAGCTGTTTTTT.

In DNA, the CDR3 is TGTGCCAGCAGCAGCAGGGGCTCCTACAATGAGCAGTTCTTC. Translated, it gives CASSSRGSYNEQFF. J is TRBJ2-1 and V is TRBV6-1; possible D gene TRBD1, 6 bases. From germline, CDR1 is MNHNS and CDR2 SASEGT. Trimming removed 6 bases from V and 0 bases from J, with 9 bases in between. This CDR3 is 14 amino acids long.

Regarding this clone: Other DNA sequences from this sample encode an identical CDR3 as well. The CDR3 nucleotides read TGTGCCAGCAGTGAACTACGGTTGAACACTGAAGCTTTCTTT. Protein: CASSELRLNTEAFF. J is TRBJ1-1 and V is TRBV6-5, with no clear D. CDR1 MNHEY and CDR2 SVGAGI come from the germline V gene. CDR3 length equals 14 residues. The V and J ends lost 5 bases and 0 bases respectively, with 10 bases between them.

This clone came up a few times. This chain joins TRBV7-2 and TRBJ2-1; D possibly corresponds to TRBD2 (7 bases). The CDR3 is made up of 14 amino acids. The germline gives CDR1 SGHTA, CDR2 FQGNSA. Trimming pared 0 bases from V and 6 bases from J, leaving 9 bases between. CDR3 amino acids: CASSLAAGANEQFF. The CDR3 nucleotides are TGTGCCAGCAGCTTAGCGGCGGGGGCCAATGAGCAGTTCTTC.

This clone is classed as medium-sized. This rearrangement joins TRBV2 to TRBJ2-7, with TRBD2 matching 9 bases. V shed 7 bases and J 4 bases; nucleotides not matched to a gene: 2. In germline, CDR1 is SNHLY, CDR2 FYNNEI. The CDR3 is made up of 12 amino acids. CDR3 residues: CASTSGIYEQYF. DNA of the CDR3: TGTGCCAGCACTAGCGGGATTTACGAGCAGTACTTC.

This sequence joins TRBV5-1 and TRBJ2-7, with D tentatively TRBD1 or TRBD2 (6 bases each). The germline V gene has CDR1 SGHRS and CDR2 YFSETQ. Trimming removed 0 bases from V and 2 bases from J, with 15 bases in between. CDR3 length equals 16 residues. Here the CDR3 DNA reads TGCGCCAGCAGCTTGGGGATGGGGGGCCCGACCTACGAGCAGTACTTC. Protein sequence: CASSLGMGGPTYEQYF.

The DNA for the CDR3 is TGTGCCAGCACCTTGGGGACAGGGATGAAGCCCTCTGAAGCTTTCTTT. Protein: CASTLGTGMKPSEAFF. V usage is TRBV6-6 and J usage is TRBJ1-1; 9 positions match TRBD1. The CDR3 totals 16 residues. V shed 7 bases and J 6 bases; nucleotides not matched to a gene: 15. Per germline, CDR1 MNHNY and CDR2 SVGAGI (reference sequence).

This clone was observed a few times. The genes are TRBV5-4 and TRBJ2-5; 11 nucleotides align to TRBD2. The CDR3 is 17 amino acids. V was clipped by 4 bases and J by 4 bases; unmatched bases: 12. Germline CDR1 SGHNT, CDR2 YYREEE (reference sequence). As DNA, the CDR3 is TGTGCCAGCAGCCTGCCTCCCCTAGCGGGAGGTAGAGAGACCCAGTACTTC. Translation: CASSLPPLAGGRETQYF.

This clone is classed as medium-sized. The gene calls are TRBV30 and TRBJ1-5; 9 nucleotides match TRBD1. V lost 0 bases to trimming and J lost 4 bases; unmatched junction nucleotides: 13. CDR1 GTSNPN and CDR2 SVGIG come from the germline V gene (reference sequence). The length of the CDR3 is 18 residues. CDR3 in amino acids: CAWSVRGQGGVLNQPQHF. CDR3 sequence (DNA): TGTGCCTGGAGTGTGAGGGGACAGGGCGGGGTCCTTAATCAGCCCCAGCATTTT. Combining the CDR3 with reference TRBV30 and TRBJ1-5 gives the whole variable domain SQTIHQWPATLVQPVGSPLSLECTVEGTSNPNLYWYRQAAGRGLQLLFYSVGIGQISSEVPQNLSASRPQDRQFILSSKKLLLSDSGFYLCAWSVRGQGGVLNQPQHFGDGTRLSIL.

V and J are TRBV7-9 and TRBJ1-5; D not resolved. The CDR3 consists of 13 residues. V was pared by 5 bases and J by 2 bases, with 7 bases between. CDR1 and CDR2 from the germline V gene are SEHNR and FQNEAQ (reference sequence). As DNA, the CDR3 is TGTGCCAGCAGCGACGGGGGCAATCAGCCCCAGCATTTT. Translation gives CASSDGGNQPQHF.

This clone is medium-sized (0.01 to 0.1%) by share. The chain's CDR3 is CASSLGTGFYGYTF. The CDR3 nucleotides read TGTGCCAGCAGCTTAGGGACAGGGTTCTATGGCTACACCTTC. The chain recombines TRBV7-8 with TRBJ1-2; TRBD1 agrees at 8 bases. This CDR3 spans 14 amino acids. From germline, CDR1 is SGHVS and CDR2 FQNEAQ. Losses at the gene ends were 1 base for V and 4 bases for J; bases not matched to a gene: 2.

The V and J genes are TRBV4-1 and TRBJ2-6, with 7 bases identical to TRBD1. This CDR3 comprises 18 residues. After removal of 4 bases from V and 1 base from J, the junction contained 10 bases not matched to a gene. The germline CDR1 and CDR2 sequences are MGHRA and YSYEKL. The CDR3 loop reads CASSLEGQKISGANVLTF. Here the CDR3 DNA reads TGCGCCAGCAGCCTAGAGGGACAGAAGATATCTGGGGCCAACGTCCTGACTTTC.

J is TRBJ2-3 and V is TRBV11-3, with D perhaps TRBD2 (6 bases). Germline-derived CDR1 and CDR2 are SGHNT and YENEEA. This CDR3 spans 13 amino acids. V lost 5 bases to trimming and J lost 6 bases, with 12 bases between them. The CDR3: CASSRDGGDTQYF. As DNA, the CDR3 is TGTGCCAGCAGCAGGGACGGGGGTGATACGCAGTATTTT.